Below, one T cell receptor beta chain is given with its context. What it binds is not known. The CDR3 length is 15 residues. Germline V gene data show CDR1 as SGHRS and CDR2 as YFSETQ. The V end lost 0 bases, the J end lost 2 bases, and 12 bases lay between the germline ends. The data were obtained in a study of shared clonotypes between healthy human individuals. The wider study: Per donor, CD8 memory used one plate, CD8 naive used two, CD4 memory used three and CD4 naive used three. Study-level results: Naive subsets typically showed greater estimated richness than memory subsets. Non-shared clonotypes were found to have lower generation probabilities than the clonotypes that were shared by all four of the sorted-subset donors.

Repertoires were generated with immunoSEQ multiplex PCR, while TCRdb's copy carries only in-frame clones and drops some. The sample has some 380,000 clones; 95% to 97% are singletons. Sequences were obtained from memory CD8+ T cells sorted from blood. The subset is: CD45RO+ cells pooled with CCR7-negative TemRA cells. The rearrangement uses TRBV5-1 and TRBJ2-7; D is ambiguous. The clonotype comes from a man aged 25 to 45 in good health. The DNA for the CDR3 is TGCGCCAGCAGCTTGGTATCCGGGCCCCCCTACGAGCAGTACTTC. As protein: CASSLVSGPPYEQYF.